Listed below are T cell receptor beta chains from one sample, sequenced in a study of radiation and T cells in renal cell carcinoma. Data came from immunoSEQ multiplex PCR; TCRdb stores just in-frame clones and leaves some out. Found here are 150,000 or so clones, approximately 90% of them singletons; the top ten hold about 12%. The specimen comprised blood, sampled from a patient whose treatment included radiotherapy and nephrectomy. The receptors derive from a woman aged 45-65 years with renal cell carcinoma. Both conserved end residues are part of each CDR3. D genes are given only for firm matches. The listing skips clone size in some rows; elsewhere it reads once, few, many or a size class.

V gene,clone size,D gene,J gene,CDR3 protein,CDR3 DNA
TRBV7-6,few,-,TRBJ1-1,CASSFRQNTEAFF,TGTGCCAGCAGCTTCCGACAGAACACTGAAGCTTTCTTT
TRBV9,-,TRBD1,TRBJ1-4,CASSRSTSGGITNEKLFF,TGTGCCAGCAGTCGTTCGACCTCAGGGGGCATCACTAATGAAAAACTGTTTTTT
TRBV25-1,-,-,TRBJ1-2,CASSDDYLYGYTF,TGTGCCAGCAGTGACGATTACTTATATGGCTACACCTTC
TRBV5-1,-,-,TRBJ1-2,CASSLELGSGYTF,TGCGCCAGCAGCTTGGAGTTGGGAAGTGGCTACACCTTC
TRBV6-1,-,-,TRBJ2-7,CASSEYSGDSSSYEQYF,TGTGCCAGCAGTGAATATAGTGGGGACTCCTCCTCCTACGAGCAGTACTTC
TRBV6-5,few,-,TRBJ1-3,CASSYARTLSGNTIYF,TGTGCCAGCAGTTACGCCAGGACTCTCTCTGGAAACACCATATATTTT
TRBV12-5,-,-,TRBJ2-6,CASGPWSSGANVLTF,TGTGCTAGTGGCCCGTGGAGCTCTGGGGCCAACGTCCTGACTTTC
TRBV4-1,many,TRBD1,TRBJ2-1,CASSPRTGGRYEQFF,TGCGCCAGCAGCCCGCGGACAGGGGGAAGGTATGAGCAGTTCTTC
TRBV10-3,-,-,TRBJ1-1,CAISVQGTEAFF,TGTGCCATCAGTGTTCAGGGAACTGAAGCTTTCTTT
TRBV18,-,TRBD2,TRBJ2-3,CASSNSGGAVPQYF,TGTGCCAGCTCAAATAGCGGGGGGGCCGTTCCGCAGTATTTT
TRBV7-2,few,-,TRBJ1-2,CASSLGGGYTF,TGTGCCAGCAGCTTAGGAGGGGGCTACACCTTC
TRBV6-5,-,TRBD1,TRBJ1-6,CASRGTGASPLHF,TGTGCCAGCAGAGGGACAGGGGCTTCACCCCTCCACTTT
TRBV7-8,-,-,TRBJ2-5,CASSLRRTAQETQYF,TGTGCCAGCAGCTTGAGAAGGACAGCGCAAGAGACCCAGTACTTC
TRBV28,-,-,TRBJ1-2,CATLGRGANYGYTF,TGTGCTACGTTGGGCAGGGGCGCTAACTATGGCTACACCTTC
TRBV10-1,-,-,TRBJ2-1,CASSESPNEQFF,TGCGCCAGCAGTGAGTCGCCGAATGAGCAGTTCTTC
TRBV29-1,-,-,TRBJ1-1,CSVTVNTEAFF,TGCAGCGTGACGGTGAACACTGAAGCTTTCTTT
TRBV15,-,-,TRBJ1-4,CATSRDLASWEKLFF,TGTGCCACCAGCAGAGATCTGGCCTCTTGGGAAAAACTGTTTTTT
TRBV7-9,many,-,TRBJ1-3,CASSSLGGLGNTIYF,TGTGCCAGCAGCTCTTTGGGTGGTCTTGGAAACACCATATATTTT
TRBV5-1,-,-,TRBJ2-5,CASSRVVGQETQYF,TGCGCCAGCTCCAGGGTGGTAGGGCAAGAGACCCAGTACTTC
TRBV7-2,-,-,TRBJ1-3,CASSLALMTASGNTIYF,TGTGCCAGCAGCTTAGCGCTAATGACAGCCTCTGGAAACACCATATATTTT
TRBV7-9,-,-,TRBJ1-1,CASSFPGQRNTEAFF,TGTGCCAGCAGCTTCCCTGGACAGCGGAACACTGAAGCTTTCTTT
TRBV2,-,-,TRBJ2-3,CASSEWPGGVQPGTDTQYF,TGTGCCAGCAGTGAATGGCCGGGCGGGGTCCAGCCTGGCACAGATACGCAGTATTTT
TRBV9,-,TRBD2,TRBJ2-1,CASSAREGLAGVSSYNEQFF,TGTGCCAGCAGCGCCCGGGAGGGGCTAGCGGGGGTGAGCTCCTACAATGAGCAGTTCTTC
TRBV14,-,TRBD1,TRBJ1-2,CASSRYTRGLDYGYTF,TGTGCCAGCAGCCGATATACCAGGGGGTTGGACTATGGCTACACCTTC
TRBV19,-,-,TRBJ2-1,CASSISHNEQFF,TGTGCCAGTAGTATTAGTCACAATGAGCAGTTCTTC
TRBV6-6,-,TRBD2,TRBJ2-3,CASSPREALLDTQYF,TGTGCCAGCAGCCCCCGGGAGGCCCTTTTGGATACGCAGTATTTT
TRBV7-9,-,TRBD1,TRBJ1-2,CASSLGAGGNYGYTF,TGTGCCAGCAGCTTAGGGGCAGGGGGGAACTATGGCTACACCTTC
TRBV5-1,-,TRBD1,TRBJ1-4,CASSLGQGSTNEKLFF,TGCGCCAGCAGCCTTGGACAGGGCAGTACTAATGAAAAACTGTTTTTT
TRBV4-3,once,-,TRBJ2-7,CASSQDQTYEQYF,TGCGCCAGCAGCCAAGATCAGACCTACGAGCAGTACTTC
TRBV5-8,-,-,TRBJ1-5,CASSREWDQPQHF,TGTGCCAGCAGCAGGGAGTGGGATCAGCCCCAGCATTTT
TRBV4-3,-,-,TRBJ2-2,CASSQAGVGELFF,TGCGCCAGCAGCCAAGCAGGGGTCGGGGAGCTGTTTTTT
TRBV7-2,-,-,TRBJ1-5,CASSLARHFNQPQHF,TGTGCCAGCAGCTTAGCCCGACACTTCAATCAGCCCCAGCATTTT
TRBV10-2,-,TRBD1,TRBJ2-7,CASRNQGVSYEQYF,TGCGCCAGCAGGAACCAGGGGGTCTCCTACGAGCAGTACTTC
TRBV15,-,TRBD1,TRBJ1-2,CATRKGQENNYGYTF,TGTGCCACCAGGAAGGGACAGGAAAACAACTATGGCTACACCTTC
TRBV14,-,TRBD1,TRBJ1-1,CASSQNRGRGTEAFF,TGTGCCAGCAGCCAAAACAGGGGCAGGGGAACTGAAGCTTTCTTT
TRBV6-5,-,-,TRBJ1-2,CASSDRSLYGYTF,TGTGCCAGCAGTGACCGGTCCCTCTATGGCTACACCTTC
TRBV7-3,few,-,TRBJ1-1,CASSPWDGNTEAFF,TGTGCCAGCAGCCCCTGGGACGGGAACACTGAAGCTTTCTTT
TRBV5-1,-,-,TRBJ1-1,CASSVQPNTEAFF,TGCGCCAGCAGCGTACAGCCGAACACTGAAGCTTTCTTT
TRBV7-2,-,-,TRBJ2-3,CASSLKGVLPTDTQYF,TGTGCCAGCAGCCTAAAGGGGGTTCTCCCCACAGATACGCAGTATTTT
TRBV6-5,-,TRBD2,TRBJ2-7,CASSSARTSVYEQYF,TGTGCCAGCAGTTCCGCCCGGACTAGTGTTTACGAGCAGTACTTC
TRBV2,-,-,TRBJ2-7,CASSKDSRVPYEQYF,TGTGCCAGCAGTAAGGACAGCCGAGTGCCCTACGAGCAGTACTTC
TRBV7-2,-,-,TRBJ2-3,CASSLGLVAGTDTQYF,TGTGCCAGCAGCTTAGGGCTGGTCGCTGGCACAGATACGCAGTATTTT
TRBV7-2,-,TRBD1,TRBJ1-5,CASSFPDRGGKPQHF,TGTGCCAGCAGCTTTCCGGACAGGGGAGGAAAGCCCCAGCATTTT
TRBV5-6,-,TRBD1,TRBJ2-3,CASSLGQGILTDTQYF,TGTGCCAGCAGCTTAGGACAGGGGATTCTCACAGATACGCAGTATTTT
TRBV5-1,-,-,TRBJ1-2,CASSLDRTRGYGYTF,TGCGCCAGCAGCTTGGATCGGACCCGGGGCTATGGCTACACCTTC
TRBV30,few,-,TRBJ1-2,CACPRQNYGYTF,TGTGCCTGTCCGCGACAGAACTATGGCTACACCTTC
TRBV9,-,TRBD2,TRBJ2-3,CASSVRGGADTQYF,TGTGCCAGCAGCGTGCGGGGGGGCGCAGATACGCAGTATTTT
TRBV5-8,-,TRBD1,TRBJ1-2,CASSRGTGVGYGYTF,TGTGCCAGCAGCCGAGGGACAGGGGTAGGATATGGCTACACCTTC
TRBV2,-,-,TRBJ1-5,CASSTDGSNQPQHF,TGTGCCAGCAGTACGGACGGTAGCAATCAGCCCCAGCATTTT
TRBV14,-,-,TRBJ1-2,CASSQEPGFSFYGYTF,TGTGCCAGCAGCCAAGAACCGGGATTCTCCTTCTATGGCTACACCTTC
TRBV7-2,-,-,TRBJ2-1,CASSFDGGYYNEQFF,TGTGCCAGCAGCTTCGACGGGGGATACTACAATGAGCAGTTCTTC
TRBV15,-,TRBD1,TRBJ2-2,CATSRERTGVRELFF,TGTGCCACCAGCAGAGAGAGGACAGGGGTGAGGGAGCTGTTTTTT
TRBV27,-,-,TRBJ2-2,CASSLGTGFTGELFF,TGTGCCAGCAGTTTGGGAACAGGGTTCACCGGGGAGCTGTTTTTT
TRBV7-2,-,-,TRBJ1-1,CASSWTANTEAFF,TGTGCCAGCAGCTGGACAGCCAACACTGAAGCTTTCTTT
TRBV25-1,-,-,TRBJ2-5,CASSFYRDQETQYF,TGTGCCAGCAGTTTCTACAGGGATCAAGAGACCCAGTACTTC
TRBV4-1,-,-,TRBJ2-2,CASSQDQGLGELFF,TGCGCCAGCAGCCAAGATCAGGGGCTAGGGGAGCTGTTTTTT
TRBV2,few,TRBD1,TRBJ1-6,CASRLGTANSPLHF,TGTGCCAGCAGGTTGGGGACAGCTAATTCACCCCTCCACTTT
TRBV29-1,-,-,TRBJ2-3,CIIALGADTQYF,TGCATTATTGCGTTGGGGGCAGATACGCAGTATTTT
TRBV15,-,-,TRBJ2-3,CATSPSISDTQYF,TGTGCCACCAGCCCCTCCATTTCAGATACGCAGTATTTT